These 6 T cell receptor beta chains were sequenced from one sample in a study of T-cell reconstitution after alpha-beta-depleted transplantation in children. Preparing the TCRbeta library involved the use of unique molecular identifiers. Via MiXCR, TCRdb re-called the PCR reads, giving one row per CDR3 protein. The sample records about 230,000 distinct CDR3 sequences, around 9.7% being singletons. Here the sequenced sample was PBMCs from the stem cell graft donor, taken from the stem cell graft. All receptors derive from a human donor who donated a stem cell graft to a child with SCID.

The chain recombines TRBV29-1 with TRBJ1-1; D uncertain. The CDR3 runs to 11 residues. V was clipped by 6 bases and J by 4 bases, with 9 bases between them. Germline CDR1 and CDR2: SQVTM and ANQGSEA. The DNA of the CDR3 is TGCAGCGTCGTTCCGGGCACTGAAGCTTTCTTT. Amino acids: CSVVPGTEAFF.

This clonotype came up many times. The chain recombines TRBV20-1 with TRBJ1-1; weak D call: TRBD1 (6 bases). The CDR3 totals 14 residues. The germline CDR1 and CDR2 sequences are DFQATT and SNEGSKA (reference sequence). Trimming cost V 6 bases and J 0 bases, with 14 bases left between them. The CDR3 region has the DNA TGCAGTGCATTCGGAGGGACAATGAACACTGAAGCTTTCTTT. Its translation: CSAFGGTMNTEAFF.

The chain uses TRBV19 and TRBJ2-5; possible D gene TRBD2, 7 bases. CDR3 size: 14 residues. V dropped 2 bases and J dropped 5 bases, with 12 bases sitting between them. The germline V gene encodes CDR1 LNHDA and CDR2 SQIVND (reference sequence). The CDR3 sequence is CASSIRGGRETQYF. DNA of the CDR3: TGTGCCAGTAGTATAAGGGGGGGCCGTGAGACCCAGTACTTC.

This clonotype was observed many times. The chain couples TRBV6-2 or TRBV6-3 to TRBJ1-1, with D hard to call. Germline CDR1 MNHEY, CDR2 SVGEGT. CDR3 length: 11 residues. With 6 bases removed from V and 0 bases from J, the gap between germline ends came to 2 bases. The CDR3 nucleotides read TGTGCCAGCAGACTGAACACTGAAGCTTTCTTT. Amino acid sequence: CASRLNTEAFF.

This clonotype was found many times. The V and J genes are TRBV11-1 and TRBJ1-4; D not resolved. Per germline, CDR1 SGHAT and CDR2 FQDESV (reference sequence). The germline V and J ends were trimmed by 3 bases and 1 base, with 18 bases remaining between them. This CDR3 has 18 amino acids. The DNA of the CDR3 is TGTGCCAGCAGCTTCCGTCCTCCCGGTTTTGGAACTAATGAAAAACTGTTTTTT. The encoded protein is CASSFRPPGFGTNEKLFF. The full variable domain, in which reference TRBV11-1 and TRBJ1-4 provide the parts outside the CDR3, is EAEVAQSPRYKITEKSQAVAFWCDPISGHATLYWYRQILGQGPELLVQFQDESVVDDSQLPKDRFSAERLKGVDSTLKIQPAELGDSAMYLCASSFRPPGFGTNEKLFFGSGTQLSVL.

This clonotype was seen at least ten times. CDR3 DNA: TGTGCCAGCAGCTTTGGGCCGACGAATTCACCCCTCCACTTT. As protein: CASSFGPTNSPLHF. The rearrangement uses TRBV7-2 and TRBJ1-6; no clear D gene. This CDR3 contains 14 residues. Germline CDR1 and CDR2: SGHTA and FQGNSA. V shed 3 bases and J shed 7 bases, with 10 bases lying between them.